Here is one T cell receptor beta chain with its context. Its target is not known. These data belong to a study of cytomegalovirus exposure and HLA in healthy donors. This CDR3 region has 13 residues. Trimming took 3 bases from V and 4 from J, leaving 10 bases between them. CDR1 LNHNV and CDR2 YYDKDF come from the germline V gene (reference sequence). The PCR was carried out with 60 Vbeta primers and 13 Jbeta primers. Using immunoSEQ multiplex PCR, the repertoire was profiled, and TCRdb retains in-frame clones only, with some absent. The sample carries approximately 180,000 clones, about four fifths recorded once. Whole-study results and caveats: In vitro checks showed that a few CMV-associated chains really do target CMV antigens.

Likely unrecorded immune exposures existed in these nominally healthy donors. This chain connects TRBV15 to TRBJ2-7; no definite D call. This sequence originates from a man younger than 40 in good health and CMV-seropositive. Sample: PBMCs. The CDR3 DNA is TGTGCCACCAGCAGGGGCCCCTCTTACGAGCAGTACTTC. Residues: CATSRGPSYEQYF.